These 7 T cell receptor beta chains share one sample of origin, sequenced in a study of OX40 agonist ivuxolimab in advanced cancers. Clones were read by immunoSEQ multiplex PCR, and TCRdb kept only the in-frame ones, dropping some. Of under 100,000 clones in the sample, roughly 92% were seen once. The material was CD4+ or CD8+ T cells sorted from blood, obtained in a trial of the OX40 agonist ivuxolimab. The origin of the receptors is an adult with an advanced solid tumor such as melanoma, head and neck, liver or kidney cancer.

The chain employs TRBV10-3 and TRBJ2-1, with 7 bases matching TRBD2. Germline CDR1 ENHRY, CDR2 SYGVKD. The trim removed 8 bases at V and 2 bases at J, leaving 6 bases unmatched. CDR3 length: 14 residues. CDR3 region: CAIQGLGTYNEQFF. The CDR3 DNA is TGTGCCATCCAAGGACTAGGGACCTACAATGAGCAGTTCTTC.

This clone was observed once. The chain combines TRBV9 with TRBJ2-3, with D possibly TRBD2 on 7 matching bases. The CDR3 covers 14 residues. In germline, CDR1 is SGDLS, CDR2 YYNGEE. The V and J ends lost 0 bases and 6 bases respectively, with 11 bases between them. In nucleotides, the CDR3 is TGTGCCAGCAGCGTAGGTGGGGGGGCGGATACGCAGTATTTT. It is translated as CASSVGGGADTQYF.

The chain links TRBV7-9 to TRBJ2-1; TRBD1 might be the D (6 bases). This CDR3 comprises 14 residues. V dropped 5 bases and J dropped 9 bases, with 17 bases sitting between them. Germline V CDR1 and CDR2: SEHNR, FQNEAQ (reference sequence). The CDR3 loop is CASSQQGRGAEQFF. CDR3 nucleotides: TGTGCCAGCAGCCAACAGGGTAGAGGGGCTGAGCAGTTCTTC.

The J gene is TRBJ2-1, the V gene TRBV19; a weak D match, TRBD2 (6 bases). Deletions cut 8 bases from V and 5 bases from J, with 16 bases between. CDR1 LNHDA and CDR2 SQIVND come from the germline V gene (reference sequence). The CDR3 is 14 residues long. CDR3 bases: TGTGCCAGTCATACTCCCGGGAGACACAATGAGCAGTTCTTC. Its translation: CASHTPGRHNEQFF.

The chain recombines TRBV5-4 with TRBJ1-1; D call uncertain. In germline, CDR1 is SGHNT, CDR2 YYREEE (reference sequence). V shed 6 bases and J shed 0 bases, with 12 bases lying between them. The CDR3 covers 14 residues. CDR3 sequence: CASTPQVMNTEAFF. As DNA, the CDR3 is TGTGCCAGCACCCCGCAGGTGATGAACACTGAAGCTTTCTTT.

The chain uses TRBV30 and TRBJ2-7, with 7 bases matching TRBD2. Germline CDR1 reads GTSNPN; CDR2 reads SVGIG (reference sequence). CDR3 size: 13 residues. Losses at the gene ends were 5 bases for V and 0 bases for J; bases not matched to a gene: 4. Here the CDR3 reads CAWAGGSSYEQYF. DNA for the CDR3: TGTGCCTGGGCTGGCGGGAGCTCCTACGAGCAGTACTTC.

This chain links TRBV19 with TRBJ1-6, with a possible D match to TRBD1 (6 bases). Germline CDR1 reads LNHDA; CDR2 reads SQIVND (reference sequence). V dropped 3 bases and J dropped 8 bases, with 14 bases sitting between them. The length of the CDR3 is 15 residues. The CDR3 DNA is TGTGCCAGTAGTATGGGGACACCTCTTTATTCACCCCTCCACTTT. It is translated as CASSMGTPLYSPLHF.